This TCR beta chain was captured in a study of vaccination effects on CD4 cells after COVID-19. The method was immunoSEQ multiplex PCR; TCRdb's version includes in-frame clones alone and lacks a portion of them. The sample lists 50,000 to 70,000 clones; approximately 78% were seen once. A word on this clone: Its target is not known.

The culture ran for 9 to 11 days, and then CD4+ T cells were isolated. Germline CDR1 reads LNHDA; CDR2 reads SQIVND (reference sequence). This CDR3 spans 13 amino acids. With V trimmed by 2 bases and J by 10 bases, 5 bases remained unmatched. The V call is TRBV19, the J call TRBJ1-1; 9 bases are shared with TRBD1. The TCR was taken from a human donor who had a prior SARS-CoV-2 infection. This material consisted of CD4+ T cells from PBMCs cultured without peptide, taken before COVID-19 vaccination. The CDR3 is CASSITGGPGAFF. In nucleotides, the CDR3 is TGTGCCAGTAGTATAACAGGGGGCCCGGGAGCTTTCTTT.